These T cell receptor beta chains were read from a single sample in a study of identical twins. Each CDR3 protein is one row after TCRdb ran MiXCR on the 5' RACE reads. Here the sample spans approximately 590,000 distinct CDR3 sequences, roughly 9.9% being singletons. This sample also appeared in a second study, on yellow fever vaccine responses in identical twins.

Sample: PBMCs. The receptors stem from a woman aged 18-30 years in good health. Both conserved end residues are part of each CDR3. Each record gives: clone size, D gene, V gene, J gene, CDR3 DNA, CDR3 protein. D genes are given only for firm matches. Rows may omit the clone size; those that give it use once, few, many or a size class.

clone size: -; D gene: TRBD1; V gene: TRBV9; J gene: TRBJ2-2; CDR3 DNA: TGTGCCAGCAGCGCATCCACAGGGGGCGGGGAGCCGTTTTTT; CDR3 protein: CASSASTGGGEPFF
clone size: -; D gene: -; V gene: TRBV10-3; J gene: TRBJ2-7; CDR3 DNA: TGTGCCATCAGTGAAGCGAGGGGGTTCTCCTACGAGCAGTACTTC; CDR3 protein: CAISEARGFSYEQYF
clone size: -; D gene: -; V gene: TRBV29-1; J gene: TRBJ2-1; CDR3 DNA: TGCAGCGTGGGCCACGGACGTAATGAGCAGTTCTTC; CDR3 protein: CSVGHGRNEQFF
clone size: -; D gene: -; V gene: TRBV7-2; J gene: TRBJ2-1; CDR3 DNA: TGTGCCAGCAGCTTAAAGCGTGCTAGTGGTGAGCAGTTCTTC; CDR3 protein: CASSLKRASGEQFF
clone size: few; D gene: TRBD1; V gene: TRBV6-1; J gene: TRBJ2-7; CDR3 DNA: TGTGCCAGCAGGAGGAGGGACAGGGGGAACGAGCAGTACTTC; CDR3 protein: CASRRRDRGNEQYF
clone size: -; D gene: -; V gene: TRBV10-2; J gene: TRBJ2-3; CDR3 DNA: TGCGCCAGCAGTCCGACAGCCCCCACAGATACGCAGTATTTT; CDR3 protein: CASSPTAPTDTQYF
clone size: many; D gene: TRBD1; V gene: TRBV29-1; J gene: TRBJ2-7; CDR3 DNA: TGCAGCGGCGGATTCGGACAGGGCGAAGAGCAGTACTTC; CDR3 protein: CSGGFGQGEEQYF
clone size: many; D gene: TRBD1; V gene: TRBV11-1; J gene: TRBJ2-1; CDR3 DNA: TGTGCCAGCAGCTTGCAAGGGACAGGGGGCCCGCAGGTCCTCAATGAGCAGTTCTTC; CDR3 protein: CASSLQGTGGPQVLNEQFF
clone size: few; D gene: -; V gene: TRBV12-3/TRBV12-4; J gene: TRBJ1-2; CDR3 DNA: TGTGCCAGCAGTTCTTCTGCGGACGACTATGGCTACACCTTC; CDR3 protein: CASSSSADDYGYTF
clone size: -; D gene: TRBD1; V gene: TRBV20-1; J gene: TRBJ2-7; CDR3 DNA: TGCAGTGCCGCAGAAACTCCGGGACAGGGAACCGACGAGCAGTACTTC; CDR3 protein: CSAAETPGQGTDEQYF
clone size: -; D gene: TRBD2; V gene: TRBV5-1; J gene: TRBJ2-7; CDR3 DNA: TGCGCCAGCAGCTTTGGGCTAGCGGACTCCTACGAGCAGTACTTC; CDR3 protein: CASSFGLADSYEQYF
clone size: -; D gene: -; V gene: TRBV2; J gene: TRBJ2-3; CDR3 DNA: TGTGCCAGCATTGCAGATACGCAGTATTTT; CDR3 protein: CASIADTQYF
clone size: -; D gene: -; V gene: TRBV10-3; J gene: TRBJ1-5; CDR3 DNA: TGTGCCATCAGTGACGAGGGCTGGCAGCCCCAGCATTTT; CDR3 protein: CAISDEGWQPQHF
clone size: -; D gene: -; V gene: TRBV20-1; J gene: TRBJ2-7; CDR3 DNA: TGCAGTGCCATTCCAACCCCCGCCTACTCCTACGAGCAGTACTTC; CDR3 protein: CSAIPTPAYSYEQYF
clone size: many; D gene: -; V gene: TRBV6-1; J gene: TRBJ1-5; CDR3 DNA: TGTGCCAGTGCGACAGACCGTAGCCTCAATCAGCCCCAGCATTTT; CDR3 protein: CASATDRSLNQPQHF
clone size: -; D gene: -; V gene: TRBV6-9; J gene: TRBJ2-5; CDR3 DNA: TGTGCCAGCAGCACCCCGACGAACCAGTACTTC; CDR3 protein: CASSTPTNQYF
clone size: many; D gene: -; V gene: TRBV28; J gene: TRBJ2-6; CDR3 DNA: TGTGCCAGCAGTTTTGCTGGGGCCAACGTCCTGACTTTC; CDR3 protein: CASSFAGANVLTF
clone size: -; D gene: TRBD2; V gene: TRBV20-1; J gene: TRBJ2-1; CDR3 DNA: TGCAGTGCTAGAGCCCCGACTAGCGGGAACTACAATGAGCAGTTCTTC; CDR3 protein: CSARAPTSGNYNEQFF
clone size: -; D gene: -; V gene: TRBV12-3/TRBV12-4; J gene: TRBJ1-5; CDR3 DNA: TGTGCCAGCAGTTTAGGGGGACTCGGGGAGCAGCCCCAGCATTTT; CDR3 protein: CASSLGGLGEQPQHF
clone size: few; D gene: TRBD2; V gene: TRBV20-1; J gene: TRBJ2-7; CDR3 DNA: TGCAGTGCTAGAGGCCTAGCGGGAGTTCACGAGCAGTACTTC; CDR3 protein: CSARGLAGVHEQYF
clone size: few; D gene: TRBD2; V gene: TRBV7-2; J gene: TRBJ2-2; CDR3 DNA: TGTGCCAGCAGTGGGCGACTAGCGGGAGGCGCCGGGGAGCTGTTTTTT; CDR3 protein: CASSGRLAGGAGELFF
clone size: many; D gene: -; V gene: TRBV6-4; J gene: TRBJ2-1; CDR3 DNA: TGTGCCAGCAGTGTCGATGGGACGGGCTATGAGCAGTTCTTC; CDR3 protein: CASSVDGTGYEQFF
clone size: many; D gene: TRBD1; V gene: TRBV5-1; J gene: TRBJ2-1; CDR3 DNA: TGCGCCAGCAGCCAGGGTAGGACAGGGGTCGACAATGAGCAGTTCTTC; CDR3 protein: CASSQGRTGVDNEQFF
clone size: few; D gene: -; V gene: TRBV5-1; J gene: TRBJ1-4; CDR3 DNA: TGCGCCAGCCGGACAGACGACAATGAAAAACTGTTTTTT; CDR3 protein: CASRTDDNEKLFF